Presented here are 28 T cell receptor beta chains from one specimen sequenced in a study of blood T cell repertoires in COVID-19. Profiling relied on immunoSEQ multiplex PCR, and the TCRdb table lists in-frame clones only, not all of them. The top ten hold around 6.9% of the sample, which has about 200,000 clones, about 80% seen once. The sample comprised peripheral blood. These receptors came from a man in his sixties with acute or convalescent COVID-19.

The rearrangement uses TRBV11-2 and TRBJ2-7; 7 bases agree with TRBD1. V shed 1 base, J shed 3 bases, and the junction held 3 bases outside the gene matches. Germline CDR1 is SGHAT and CDR2 is FQNNGV. CDR3 length: 14 amino acids. CDR3 in DNA: TGTGCCAGCAGCTTAGGCGACAGGGTCTACGAGCAGTACTTC. Protein: CASSLGDRVYEQYF.

The rearrangement links TRBV19 to TRBJ2-1, with a weak D call TRBD2 (6 bases). Per germline, CDR1 LNHDA and CDR2 SQIVND (reference sequence). The length of the CDR3 is 13 residues. Trimming took 7 bases from V and 4 from J, leaving 11 bases between them. The CDR3 region has the DNA TGTGCCAGTAACAGCGGGCTATACAATGAGCAGTTCTTC. Translation gives CASNSGLYNEQFF.

This sequence joins TRBV24-1 and TRBJ2-1; TRBD1 agrees at 7 bases. CDR1 is KGHDR and CDR2 is SFDVKD in the germline V gene. The CDR3 is made up of 16 amino acids. The V and J ends lost 3 bases and 5 bases, in that order; junction bases with no gene match: 9. The CDR3 DNA reads as TGTGCCACCAGTGATCCACGTCGACAGGGTAACAATGAGCAGTTCTTC. It is translated as CATSDPRRQGNNEQFF.

This clone was picked up a small number of times. The chain joins TRBV18 to TRBJ1-2, with TRBD1 identical over 8 bases. In germline, CDR1 is KGHSH, CDR2 LQKENI. The V and J ends lost 3 bases and 4 bases, in that order; junction bases with no gene match: 1. The CDR3 covers 13 residues. CDR3 DNA sequence: TGTGCCAGCTCACCGACAGGGGCCTATGGCTACACCTTC. Residues: CASSPTGAYGYTF.

V gene TRBV4-2 combines with J gene TRBJ2-5; 11 positions match TRBD2. This CDR3 region has 18 residues. With V trimmed by 4 bases and J by 2 bases, 12 bases remained unmatched. Germline V gives CDR1 LGHNA, CDR2 YNFKEQ. This CDR3 is CASSPLNLAGGGQETQYF. The CDR3 DNA follows: TGTGCCAGCAGCCCACTTAATCTAGCGGGGGGAGGACAAGAGACCCAGTACTTC.

The V gene is TRBV29-1, the J gene TRBJ1-1; the D gene is possibly TRBD1 (6 bases). CDR1 SQVTM and CDR2 ANQGSEA come from the germline V gene. Trimming removed 7 bases from V and 1 base from J, with 10 bases in between. This CDR3 has 12 residues. DNA of the CDR3: TGCAGCGCCAAGGGACAGAACACTGAAGCTTTCTTT. Translated, it gives CSAKGQNTEAFF.

CDR3 sequence: CASSTTRQGELNIQYF. The CDR3 DNA is TGTGCCAGCAGTACCACTCGACAGGGCGAACTAAACATTCAGTACTTC. The chain employs TRBV28 and TRBJ2-4, with 7 bases matching TRBD1. Trimming removed 5 bases from V and 6 bases from J; junction bases left unmatched: 13. The CDR3 runs to 16 residues. Germline lookup yields CDR1 MDHEN and CDR2 SYDVKM.

CDR3: CASSLGQNTEAFF. DNA for the CDR3: TGTGCCAGCAGTTTGGGGCAGAACACTGAAGCTTTCTTT. The V gene is TRBV12-3 or TRBV12-4, the J gene TRBJ1-1; perhaps TRBD1 as D (5 bases). V gave up 3 bases and J gave up 1 base, with 6 bases separating them. The CDR3 sequence is 13 residues long.

This chain uses TRBV24-1 with TRBJ1-5; D unresolved. Trimming took off 4 bases at V and 6 bases at J, with 15 bases between the two ends. CDR1 KGHDR and CDR2 SFDVKD come from the germline V gene. This CDR3 spans 15 amino acids. For the CDR3, the DNA is TGTGCCACCAGTGACCCCCGGAATCCAGGTCAGCCCCAGCATTTT. This encodes CATSDPRNPGQPQHF.

The V gene is TRBV5-1, the J gene TRBJ2-7, with 12 bases aligning to TRBD1. Germline CDR1 is SGHRS and CDR2 is YFSETQ. This CDR3 spans 17 amino acids. The trim removed 10 bases at V and 4 bases at J, leaving 18 bases unmatched. The chain's CDR3 is CAGPIPGQGATIYEQYF. Here the CDR3 DNA reads TGCGCCGGGCCGATTCCGGGACAGGGGGCGACTATTTACGAGCAGTACTTC.

The J gene is TRBJ2-7, the V gene TRBV4-3; TRBD1 matches 9 bases. CDR1 is LGHNA, CDR2 YSLEER, per germline. The CDR3 sequence is 15 residues long. The V segment lost 0 bases and the J segment 5 bases; nucleotides outside the gene matches: 5. CDR3 amino acids: CASSQEGTGWHEQYF. In nucleotides, the CDR3 is TGCGCCAGCAGCCAAGAGGGGACAGGGTGGCACGAGCAGTACTTC.

This chain joins TRBV3-1 (or the pseudogene TRBV3-2) and TRBJ1-2; 8 nucleotides line up with TRBD1. There are 13 residues in the CDR3. CDR1 is LGHDT and CDR2 is YNNKEL in the germline V gene (reference sequence). The trim removed 7 bases at V and 2 bases at J, leaving 3 bases unmatched. This chain's CDR3 is CASTRTGNYGYTF. The CDR3 bases are TGTGCCAGCACCCGGACAGGGAACTATGGCTACACCTTC.

The chain carries TRBV7-2 and TRBJ1-1; 7 bases are a match to TRBD1. The V and J ends lost 3 bases and 1 base, in that order; junction bases with no gene match: 8. This CDR3 is 16 amino acids long. Looked up from germline, CDR1 is SGHTA and CDR2 is FQGNSA. CDR3 residues: CASSFLGTERNTEAFF. CDR3 DNA: TGTGCCAGCAGCTTCTTAGGGACAGAAAGGAACACTGAAGCTTTCTTT.

The chain is built from TRBV3-1 (or the pseudogene TRBV3-2) and TRBJ2-3; no firm D call. The germline V and J ends were trimmed by 8 bases and 0 bases, with 15 bases remaining between them. Germline-derived CDR1 and CDR2 are LGHDT and YNNKEL (reference sequence). The CDR3 has 15 residues. In DNA, the CDR3 is TGTGCCAGCGGATACCAAGACATTAGCACAGATACGCAGTATTTT. It is translated as CASGYQDISTDTQYF.

The chain couples TRBV30 to TRBJ1-5, with 8 bases fitting TRBD1. Trimming took 1 base from V and 11 from J; bases not matched to a gene: 10. The CDR3 runs to 14 residues. Germline lookup yields CDR1 GTSNPN and CDR2 SVGIG (reference sequence). In DNA form, the CDR3 reads TGTGCCTGGAGTGACGGACAGGGCCCGCTGGCCCAGCATTTT. This sequence encodes CAWSDGQGPLAQHF.

This clone was recorded only once. The rearrangement uses TRBV7-3 and TRBJ2-3; D call uncertain. V shed 0 bases and J shed 7 bases, with 14 bases lying between them. CDR3 size: 15 residues. CDR1 is SGHTA, CDR2 FQGTGA, per germline. The CDR3 sequence is CASSLTFGLSNTQYF. In DNA, the CDR3 is TGTGCCAGCAGCTTAACGTTTGGTCTATCCAATACGCAGTATTTT.

The gene calls are TRBV5-1 and TRBJ2-1; the match to TRBD2 covers 8 bases. J was trimmed by 0 bases and V by 7 bases; bases with no gene match: 6. In germline, CDR1 is SGHRS, CDR2 YFSETQ. This CDR3 is 15 amino acids long. CDR3 DNA sequence: TGCGCCAGCCCCCGGGGGGGAAGCTCCTACAATGAGCAGTTCTTC. The encoded protein is CASPRGGSSYNEQFF.

This clone turned up a few times. The chain combines TRBV27 with TRBJ2-5; 7 nucleotides align to TRBD1. Trimming removed 8 bases from V and 2 bases from J; junction bases left unmatched: 8. Germline loops: CDR1 MNHEY, CDR2 SMNVEV (reference sequence). This CDR3 comprises 14 residues. CDR3 bases: TGTGCCAGCCGGGACAGCGTAGATCAAGAGACCCAGTACTTC. Its protein product is CASRDSVDQETQYF.

The chain carries TRBV7-9 and TRBJ1-2; D might be TRBD1 (5 bases). V dropped 5 bases and J dropped 8 bases, with 18 bases sitting between them. The CDR3 contains 14 residues. The germline gives CDR1 SEHNR, CDR2 FQNEAQ (reference sequence). This CDR3 reads CASSPHGGGRGYTF. DNA of the CDR3: TGTGCCAGCAGCCCCCATGGGGGGGGTCGGGGCTACACCTTC.

V usage is TRBV4-2 and J usage is TRBJ2-1, with 10 bases fitting TRBD2. Germline V gene sequence: CDR1 LGHNA, CDR2 YNFKEQ. J was trimmed by 6 bases and V by 5 bases; bases with no gene match: 7. This CDR3 region has 15 residues. The CDR3 region is CASSALAGVPNEQFF. The CDR3 bases are TGTGCCAGCAGCGCCCTAGCGGGAGTCCCCAATGAGCAGTTCTTC.

The rearrangement links TRBV12-5 to TRBJ1-1; 9 bases are shared with TRBD1. CDR3 length equals 14 residues. Germline V lookup: CDR1 LGHNT, CDR2 FRNRAP. The trim removed 5 bases at V and 2 bases at J, leaving 3 bases unmatched. The CDR3 sequence: CASGLTGGNTEAFF. In DNA, the CDR3 is TGTGCTAGTGGTCTGACAGGGGGTAACACTGAAGCTTTCTTT.

This chain connects TRBV6-1 to TRBJ2-1; 7 bases fit TRBD2. V lost 1 base and J lost 4; bases outside the gene matches: 10. CDR3 length equals 17 residues. Germline loops: CDR1 MNHNS, CDR2 SASEGT. This CDR3 reads CASSEDLVASGYNEQFF. The CDR3 nucleotides read TGTGCCAGCAGTGAAGATCTTGTGGCTAGCGGATACAATGAGCAGTTCTTC.

The rearrangement joins TRBV30 to TRBJ1-6, with a tentative D call TRBD1 (5 bases). Germline assignment: CDR1 GTSNPN and CDR2 SVGIG (reference sequence). CDR3 length: 12 residues. Trimming removed 3 bases at V and 7 bases at J, with 7 bases between. Written as DNA, the CDR3 is TGTGCCTGGAGGACAGCAAATTCACCCCTCCACTTT. Translating gives CAWRTANSPLHF.

The J gene is TRBJ2-3, the V gene TRBV27, with 7 bases fitting TRBD1. Germline CDR1 reads MNHEY; CDR2 reads SMNVEV (reference sequence). This CDR3 has 17 amino acids. The junction had 14 bases not matched to a gene; V was cut back by 5 bases and J by 3 bases. Written as DNA, the CDR3 is TGTGCCAGCAGTACAAAACAGGGGATTGGGATTACAGATACGCAGTATTTT. Translated, it gives CASSTKQGIGITDTQYF.

The gene calls are TRBV4-2 and TRBJ1-2, with TRBD1 as a possible D gene (5 bases). In germline, CDR1 is LGHNA, CDR2 YNFKEQ. Deletions cut 1 base from V and 4 bases from J, with 13 bases between. This CDR3 contains 15 residues. The CDR3 bases are TGTGCCAGCAGCCAAGTTTCGGGGGGACTCTATGGCTACACCTTC. The encoded protein is CASSQVSGGLYGYTF.

This chain links TRBV7-2 with TRBJ2-1; the D is unclear. The ends were cut back, 0 bases at V and 4 bases at J, with 7 bases in the middle. Germline V gene sequence: CDR1 SGHTA, CDR2 FQGNSA. The CDR3 has 14 residues. The CDR3 protein is CASSLASEYNEQFF. CDR3 coding DNA: TGTGCCAGCAGCTTAGCGTCGGAGTACAATGAGCAGTTCTTC.

V and J are TRBV9 and TRBJ1-3; maybe TRBD1 (5 bases). V was trimmed by 3 bases and J by 0 bases, leaving 7 bases between them. CDR1 and CDR2 from the germline V gene are SGDLS and YYNGEE. The CDR3 has 14 residues. CDR3 bases: TGTGCCAGCAGCGACAGGAGCTCTGGAAACACCATATATTTT. It is translated as CASSDRSSGNTIYF.

This clone appeared a single time. CDR3 nucleotides: TGTGCCAGCAGCCACACCGGGACAGGGGTTGTTTCACCCCTCCACTTT. Amino acid sequence: CASSHTGTGVVSPLHF. The chain joins TRBV3-1 (or the pseudogene TRBV3-2) to TRBJ1-6; TRBD1 matches at 10 bases. The CDR3 runs 16 residues. From germline, CDR1 is LGHDT and CDR2 YNNKEL (reference sequence). V lost 3 bases, J lost 9 bases, and 8 bases stayed unmatched.